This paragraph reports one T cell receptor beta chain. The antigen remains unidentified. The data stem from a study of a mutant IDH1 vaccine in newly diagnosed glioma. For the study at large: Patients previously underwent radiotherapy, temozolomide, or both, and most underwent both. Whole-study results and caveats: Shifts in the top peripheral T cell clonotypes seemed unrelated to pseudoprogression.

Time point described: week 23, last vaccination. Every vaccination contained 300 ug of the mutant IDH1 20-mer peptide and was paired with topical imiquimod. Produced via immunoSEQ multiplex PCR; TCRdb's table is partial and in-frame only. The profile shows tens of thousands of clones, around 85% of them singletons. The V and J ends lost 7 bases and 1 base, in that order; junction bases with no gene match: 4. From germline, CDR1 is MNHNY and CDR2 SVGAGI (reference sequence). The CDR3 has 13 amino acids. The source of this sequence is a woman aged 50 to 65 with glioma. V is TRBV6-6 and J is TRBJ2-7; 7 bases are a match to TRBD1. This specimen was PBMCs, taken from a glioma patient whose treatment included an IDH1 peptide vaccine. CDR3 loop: CASTSTGSYEQYF. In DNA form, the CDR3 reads TGTGCCAGCACCTCGACAGGGTCCTACGAGCAGTACTTC.